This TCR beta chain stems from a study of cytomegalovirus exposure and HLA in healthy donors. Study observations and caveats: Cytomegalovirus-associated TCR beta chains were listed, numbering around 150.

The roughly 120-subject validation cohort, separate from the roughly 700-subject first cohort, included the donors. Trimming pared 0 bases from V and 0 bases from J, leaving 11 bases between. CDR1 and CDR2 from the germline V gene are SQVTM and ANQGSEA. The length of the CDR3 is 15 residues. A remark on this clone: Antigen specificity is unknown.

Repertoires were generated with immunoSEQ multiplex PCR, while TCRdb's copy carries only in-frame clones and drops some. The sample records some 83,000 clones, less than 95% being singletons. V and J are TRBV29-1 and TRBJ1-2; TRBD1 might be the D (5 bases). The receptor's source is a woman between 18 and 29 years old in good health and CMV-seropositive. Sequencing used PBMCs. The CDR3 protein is CSVEDQGGANYGYTF. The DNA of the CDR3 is TGCAGCGTTGAAGATCAGGGCGGAGCTAACTATGGCTACACCTTC.